A selection of T cell receptor beta chains follows, all from one sample in a study of vaccination effects on CD4 cells after COVID-19. These receptors are not linked to any known antigen. The repertoire was sequenced with immunoSEQ multiplex PCR; TCRdb's copy has only in-frame clones and lacks some. Found here are around 79,000 clones, 60% to 85% of them singletons; the top ten hold 10%. The sequencing used CD4+ T cells from PBMCs cultured with SARS-CoV-2 spike peptides, collected before COVID-19 vaccination. The source of these receptors is a human donor who received a COVID-19 vaccine. The CDR3 runs from the conserved cysteine through the conserved F or W. Fields, in order: J gene, V gene, clone size, D gene, CDR3 protein, CDR3 DNA. A D gene is named only where the DNA matches it firmly. Clone size, where shown, is once, few, many, or a class for clones that have expanded.

TRBJ2-2 | TRBV5-1 | . | TRBD1 | CASTLPGTGGTGELFF | TGCGCCAGCACCCTTCCCGGGACAGGGGGAACCGGGGAGCTGTTTTTT
TRBJ2-2 | TRBV10-3 | . | . | CAIKDGNTGELFF | TGTGCCATCAAGGACGGAAACACCGGGGAGCTGTTTTTT
TRBJ1-1 | TRBV2 | . | TRBD1 | CASSVSGGTEAFF | TGTGCCAGCAGTGTTTCAGGGGGCACTGAAGCTTTCTTT
TRBJ2-2 | TRBV5-6 | once | . | CASSLEQKPTGELFF | TGTGCCAGCAGCTTGGAACAGAAACCCACCGGGGAGCTGTTTTTT
TRBJ1-2 | TRBV24-1 | once | TRBD1 | CATSDRRQGEAYGYTF | TGTGCCACCAGTGACCGTAGACAGGGGGAGGCCTATGGCTACACCTTC
TRBJ2-5 | TRBV21-1 | . | . | CASSKSTGKETQYF | TGTGCCAGCAGCAAGTCAACAGGAAAAGAGACCCAGTACTTC
TRBJ1-6 | TRBV28 | few | . | CASRDPAAPLHF | TGTGCCAGCAGAGATCCGGCAGCACCCCTCCACTTT
TRBJ1-3 | TRBV5-1 | . | TRBD1 | CASSLVPGGGNTIYF | TGCGCCAGCAGCTTGGTTCCAGGGGGTGGAAACACCATATATTTT
TRBJ2-2 | TRBV28 | once | . | CASLRRVDTGELFF | TGTGCCAGCCTCCGGCGGGTCGACACCGGGGAGCTGTTTTTT
TRBJ1-1 | TRBV19 | few | TRBD1 | CASRNRGNTEAFF | TGTGCCAGTAGGAACAGGGGGAACACTGAAGCTTTCTTT
TRBJ1-4 | TRBV5-8 | . | . | CASSLFTGIGSEKLFF | TGTGCCAGCAGCCTATTTACAGGGATCGGCTCGGAAAAACTGTTTTTT
TRBJ1-5 | TRBV5-1 | . | . | CASSLGGVGNQPQHF | TGCGCCAGCAGCTTGGGAGGGGTTGGCAATCAGCCCCAGCATTTT
TRBJ1-2 | TRBV19 | few | . | CASKRGTSYGYTF | TGTGCCAGTAAACGGGGCACGAGCTATGGCTACACCTTC
TRBJ2-2 | TRBV10-1 | few | . | CASGPRVTGELFF | TGCGCCAGCGGACCAAGGGTCACCGGGGAGCTGTTTTTT
TRBJ1-5 | TRBV6-2/TRBV6-3 | . | . | CASSAWISGNQPQHF | TGTGCCAGCAGTGCCTGGATCTCAGGCAATCAGCCCCAGCATTTT
TRBJ1-6 | TRBV6-2/TRBV6-3 | . | . | CASSSSTVGTPLHF | TGTGCCAGCAGCTCCTCAACCGTCGGAACACCCCTCCACTTT
TRBJ2-1 | TRBV18 | . | . | CASSPRRNEQFF | TGTGCCAGCTCACCACGGCGTAATGAGCAGTTCTTC